This T cell receptor beta chain was captured by sequencing in a study of cytomegalovirus exposure and HLA in healthy donors. Notes on the study in general: While the bulk of TCR sequences proved rare, some public TCRs turned up in many donors. Cytomegalovirus-associated TCR beta chains were listed, numbering roughly 150.

The assay was immunoSEQ multiplex PCR, and TCRdb's table has in-frame clones only and misses some. This sample has over 150,000 clones, with under 95% found just once. To note about this clone: The antigen is unknown.

CDR1 and CDR2 (germline): SNHLY, FYNNEI. CDR3 length: 15 amino acids. Unmatched junction bases numbered 8, after V lost 7 bases and J lost 3 bases. Separation from the 666-subject first cohort characterized the approximately 130-subject validation cohort, to which the donors belonged. The TCR sequence derives from a woman between 18 and 29 years old in good health and CMV-seropositive. This rearrangement joins TRBV2 to TRBJ2-3; 9 bases are a match to TRBD2. The specimen was PBMCs. The CDR3 sequence: CASTWRGGQTDTQYF. The CDR3, as DNA: TGTGCCAGCACCTGGCGGGGGGGACAAACAGATACGCAGTATTTT.